This TCR beta chain was retrieved from a study of CD8 T cells in Susac syndrome. Trimming took 0 bases from V and 0 from J; bases not matched to a gene: 2. There are 17 residues in the CDR3. Per the germline V gene, CDR1 is LGHDT and CDR2 is YNNKEL (reference sequence). The table lists this clonotype with a few counts. It was with random hexamers that roughly 0.5 to 1 ug RNA was reverse transcribed. Amplification of the TCR beta CDR3 was carried out by immunoSEQ multiplex PCR, which spanned a total of 54 Vbeta and 13 Jbeta segments. In TCRdb, the immunoSEQ multiplex PCR reads were re-called with MiXCR into one record per CDR3 protein. The top ten hold 0.2% to 0.25% of the sample, which has about 300,000 distinct CDR3 sequences, approximately 85% seen once. The study used treatment-naive patients who had stable or active relapsing-remitting disease as multiple sclerosis controls. It was negative isolation that provided the CD8+ and CD4+ T cells, whereas TEMRA cells were enriched by FACS.

The sequenced sample consisted of CD8+ T cells from PBMCs. V and J are TRBV3-1 and TRBJ2-1, with 10 bases fitting TRBD2. The sequence was collected from a human donor with multiple sclerosis. CDR3 coding DNA: TGTGCCAGCAGCCAAGATACTAGCGGGGCCTCCTACAATGAGCAGTTCTTC. Its translation is CASSQDTSGASYNEQFF.